This T cell receptor (beta chain) derives from a study of siplizumab effects on memory and regulatory T cells. Study summary: Paired mixed lymphocyte reactions received either siplizumab at about 0.9 ug/mL or no drug. Findings of the study overall: The alloresponse seemed to draw substantially on naive T cells, which appeared more diverse than memory cells. Proliferating siplizumab-cultured Tregs lacked confirmed suppressive function.

Per the germline V gene, CDR1 is SGHRS and CDR2 is YFSETQ. This CDR3 spans 14 amino acids. V dropped 3 bases and J dropped 5; count of bases not matched to a gene: 5. A 37°C coculture lasting five to seven days was applied to the mixed lymphocyte reaction cells. Assays captured 90,000 or so TCR templates per sample. Produced via immunoSEQ multiplex PCR; TCRdb's table is partial and in-frame only. There are some 15,000 clones in the sample; about 49% occur only once, and about 9.4% lies in the top ten. Remarks on this clone: What it binds is not known.

This sequence joins TRBV5-1 and TRBJ2-1; TRBD1 matches at 7 bases. The receptor was derived from a human donor in good health; the cells came from an allogeneic mixed lymphocyte reaction. Sequencing was carried out using CFSE-low (dividing) CD4+ T cells sorted from an allogeneic mixed lymphocyte reaction. CDR3 nucleotides: TGCGCCAGCAGCTCCGGGACAGCTAACAATGAGCAGTTCTTC. This gives the protein CASSSGTANNEQFF.